Following are 4 T cell receptor beta chains from one sample sequenced in a study of shared clonotypes between healthy human individuals. Repertoires were generated with immunoSEQ multiplex PCR, while TCRdb's copy carries only in-frame clones and drops some. The table has roughly 2.4 million clones, approximately 96% seen once. Sequenced: naive CD4+ T cells sorted from blood. Documented subset: CD45RA+ positively selected. Every receptor here comes from a man aged 18 to 35 in good health.

V is TRBV28 and J is TRBJ2-2; perhaps TRBD2 as D (5 bases). From germline, CDR1 is MDHEN and CDR2 SYDVKM. Trimming removed 8 bases from V and 6 bases from J, with 19 bases in between. CDR3 size: 15 residues. The CDR3 DNA reads TGTGCCAGCTCGCCCCCCCGGGGTGCTTCCGGGGAGCTGTTTTTT. The encoded protein is CASSPPRGASGELFF.

The chain couples TRBV27 to TRBJ1-2; 9 bases are a match to TRBD1. CDR1 is MNHEY, CDR2 SMNVEV, per germline (reference sequence). The CDR3 consists of 17 residues. J lost 0 bases, V lost 4 bases, and 9 bases had no gene match. This CDR3 is CASSWSRGTGTNYGYTF. CDR3 bases: TGTGCCAGCAGTTGGTCACGGGGGACAGGGACTAACTATGGCTACACCTTC.

In this sample, this clone turned up once. The chain carries TRBV11-2 and TRBJ1-6; TRBD1 matches at 7 bases. Germline CDR1 is SGHAT and CDR2 is FQNNGV. This CDR3 is built from 16 residues. After removal of 4 bases from V and 0 bases from J, the junction contained 3 bases not matched to a gene. The CDR3 here is CASSYRDSSYNSPLHF. Here the CDR3 DNA reads TGTGCCAGCAGCTACCGGGACAGCTCCTATAATTCACCCCTCCACTTT.

This chain connects TRBV5-1 to TRBJ1-6, with D unresolved. Germline CDR1 and CDR2: SGHRS and YFSETQ. The CDR3 length is 18 residues. V was pared by 4 bases and J by 0 bases, with 17 bases between. CDR3 region: CASSETQLVPSYNSPLHF. CDR3 in DNA: TGCGCCAGCAGCGAGACCCAACTTGTACCCTCCTATAATTCACCCCTCCACTTT. Full variable domain (rest looked up from reference TRBV5-1 and TRBJ1-6): KAGVTQTPRYLIKTRGQQVTLSCSPISGHRSVSWYQQTPGQGLQFLFEYFSETQRNKGNFPGRFSGRQFSNSRSEMNVSTLELGDSALYLCASSETQLVPSYNSPLHFGNGTRLTVT.